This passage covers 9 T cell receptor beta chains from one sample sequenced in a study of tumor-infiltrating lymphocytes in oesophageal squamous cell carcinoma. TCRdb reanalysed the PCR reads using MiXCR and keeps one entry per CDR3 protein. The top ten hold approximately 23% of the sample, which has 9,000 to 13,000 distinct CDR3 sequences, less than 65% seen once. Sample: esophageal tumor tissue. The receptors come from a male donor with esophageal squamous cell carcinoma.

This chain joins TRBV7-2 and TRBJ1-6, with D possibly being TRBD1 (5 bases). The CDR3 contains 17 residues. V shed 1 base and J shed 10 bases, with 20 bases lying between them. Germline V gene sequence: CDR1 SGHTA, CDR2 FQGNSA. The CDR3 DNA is TGTGCCAGCAGCTTAGTCGGGCGGGACGGAAGGGGCTCACCCCTCCACTTT. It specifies CASSLVGRDGRGSPLHF.

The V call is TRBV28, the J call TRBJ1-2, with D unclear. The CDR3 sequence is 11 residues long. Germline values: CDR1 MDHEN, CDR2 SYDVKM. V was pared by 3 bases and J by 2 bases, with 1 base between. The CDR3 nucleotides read TGTGCCAGCAGTTTCAACTATGGCTACACCTTC. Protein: CASSFNYGYTF.

The CDR3 region has the DNA TGTGCCAGCAGCTTGGGACTAGCGGGCGGCCTAGATACGCAGTATTTT. This gives the protein CASSLGLAGGLDTQYF. The chain links TRBV5-6 to TRBJ2-3; TRBD2 agrees at 10 bases. Trimming took 0 bases from V and 5 from J; bases not matched to a gene: 6. Germline-derived CDR1 and CDR2 are SGHDT and YYEEEE. The CDR3 spans 16 residues.

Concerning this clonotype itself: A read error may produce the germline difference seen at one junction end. The DNA for the CDR3 is TGTGCTAGCAGCTTAGCAGCGGCTAGCGGGGGGGAGACCCAGTACTTC. It yields the protein CASSLAAASGGETQYF. The chain links TRBV7-6 to TRBJ2-7; 11 bases are a match to TRBD2. Gene TRBJ2-5 matches the end of the DNA better, so the J call may be wrong. The CDR3 runs 16 residues. Per the germline V gene, CDR1 is SGHVS and CDR2 is FNYEAQ.

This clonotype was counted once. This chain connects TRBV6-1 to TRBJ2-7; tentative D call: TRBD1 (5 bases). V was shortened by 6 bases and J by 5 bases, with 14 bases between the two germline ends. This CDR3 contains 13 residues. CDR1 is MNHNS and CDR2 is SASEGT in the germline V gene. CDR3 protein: CASREQVMNEQYF. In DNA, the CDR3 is TGTGCCAGCAGGGAACAGGTAATGAACGAGCAGTACTTC.

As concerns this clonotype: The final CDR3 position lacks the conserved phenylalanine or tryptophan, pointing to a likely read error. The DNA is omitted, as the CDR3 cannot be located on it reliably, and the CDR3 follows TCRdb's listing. This CDR3 is CASSSLWLE. The chain is built from TRBV28 and TRBJ2-1. Inclusive of both ends, the CDR3 amounts to 9 amino acids. Germline V gene sequence: CDR1 MDHEN, CDR2 SYDVKM.

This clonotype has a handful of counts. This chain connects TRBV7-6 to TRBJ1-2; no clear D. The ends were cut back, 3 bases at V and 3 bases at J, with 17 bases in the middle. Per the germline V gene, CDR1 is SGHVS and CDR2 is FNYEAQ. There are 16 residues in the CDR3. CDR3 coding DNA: TGTGCCAGCAGCTTGGGCCCCCGTTGGGCAGACTATGGCTACACCTTC. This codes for CASSLGPRWADYGYTF.

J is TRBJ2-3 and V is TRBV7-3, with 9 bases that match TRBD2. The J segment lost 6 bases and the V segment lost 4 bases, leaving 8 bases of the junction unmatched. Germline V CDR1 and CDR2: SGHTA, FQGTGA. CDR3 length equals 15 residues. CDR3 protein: CASSSGVAGVDTQYF. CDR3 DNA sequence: TGTGCCAGCAGCTCTGGTGTAGCGGGGGTGGATACGCAGTATTTT.

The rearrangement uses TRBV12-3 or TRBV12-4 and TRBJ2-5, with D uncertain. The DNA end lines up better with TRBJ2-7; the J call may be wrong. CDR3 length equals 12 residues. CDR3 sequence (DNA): TGTGCCAGCAGTAAAAGGTCCTACGAGCAGTACTTC. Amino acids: CASSKRSYEQYF.